These 7 T cell receptor beta chains came from one sample sequenced in a study of identical twins. TCRdb reanalysed the 5' RACE reads using MiXCR and keeps one entry per CDR3 protein. This repertoire shows about 660,000 distinct CDR3 sequences, over 8.5% found once; its top ten account for 0.8% to 1%. These sequences were also reported in another study, on yellow fever vaccine responses in identical twins.

The sequencing input was PBMCs. The receptors shown here come from a young woman in good health.

CDR3 DNA: TGTGCCAGCAGTCCGGGGACAGGGTGGTACGAGCAGTACTTC. Amino acid sequence: CASSPGTGWYEQYF. This chain links TRBV27 with TRBJ2-7; TRBD1 matches at 9 bases. Germline assignment: CDR1 MNHEY and CDR2 SMNVEV (reference sequence). V lost 5 bases, J lost 4 bases, and 6 bases stayed unmatched. The CDR3 is made up of 14 amino acids.

This clonotype was recorded a few times. This rearrangement joins TRBV5-5 to TRBJ1-1, with 7 bases that match TRBD1. CDR3 length: 15 residues. Losses at the gene ends were 4 bases for V and 1 base for J; bases not matched to a gene: 7. CDR1 and CDR2 from the germline V gene are SGHKS and YYEKEE (reference sequence). The CDR3 is CASSPRQGANTEAFF. Written as DNA, the CDR3 is TGTGCCAGCAGCCCCCGACAGGGAGCGAACACTGAAGCTTTCTTT.

This clonotype was recorded a few times. The rearrangement joins TRBV25-1 to TRBJ2-1; 10 nucleotides line up with TRBD2. The CDR3 consists of 15 residues. Germline V gives CDR1 MGHDK, CDR2 SYGVNS. J lost 4 bases, V lost 6 bases, and 6 bases had no gene match. The CDR3 loop is CASRPGLAAYNEQFF. Written as DNA, the CDR3 is TGTGCCAGCAGACCAGGACTAGCGGCTTACAATGAGCAGTTCTTC.

The chain carries TRBV10-1 and TRBJ2-5, with D perhaps TRBD1 (6 bases). The germline gives CDR1 WNHNN, CDR2 SYGVQD (reference sequence). This CDR3 comprises 14 residues. The V end lost 4 bases, the J end lost 4 bases, and 13 bases lay between the germline ends. The CDR3 is CASSVTGLGETQYF. The CDR3 region has the DNA TGCGCCAGCAGTGTAACAGGGCTAGGAGAGACCCAGTACTTC.

The rearrangement links TRBV7-3 to TRBJ2-3; D unclear. Germline values: CDR1 SGHTA, CDR2 FQGTGA. There are 8 residues in the CDR3. Trimming stripped 11 bases from V and 10 bases from J, with 7 bases between. The CDR3 coding sequence is TGTGCCTACTCGCCGCAGTATTTT. Its translation is CAYSPQYF.

The table lists this clonotype with a few counts. V is TRBV30 and J is TRBJ1-1; perhaps TRBD1 as D (6 bases). Germline assignment: CDR1 GTSNPN and CDR2 SVGIG (reference sequence). Deletions cut 2 bases from V and 5 bases from J, with 12 bases between. The CDR3 length is 13 residues. Written as DNA, the CDR3 is TGTGCCTGGAGTCCAGGGGCGGCTACTGAAGCTTTCTTT. Residues: CAWSPGAATEAFF.

This clonotype has just a few counts. The rearrangement links TRBV11-2 to TRBJ2-7; D may be TRBD1 (5 bases). CDR3 length: 15 amino acids. The germline V gene has CDR1 SGHAT and CDR2 FQNNGV. Trimming left V 5 bases short and J 4 bases short, with 18 bases between. Written as DNA, the CDR3 is TGTGCCAGCAGCCCCGAATCCGGCAGGGTGTACGAGCAGTACTTC. It translates to CASSPESGRVYEQYF.